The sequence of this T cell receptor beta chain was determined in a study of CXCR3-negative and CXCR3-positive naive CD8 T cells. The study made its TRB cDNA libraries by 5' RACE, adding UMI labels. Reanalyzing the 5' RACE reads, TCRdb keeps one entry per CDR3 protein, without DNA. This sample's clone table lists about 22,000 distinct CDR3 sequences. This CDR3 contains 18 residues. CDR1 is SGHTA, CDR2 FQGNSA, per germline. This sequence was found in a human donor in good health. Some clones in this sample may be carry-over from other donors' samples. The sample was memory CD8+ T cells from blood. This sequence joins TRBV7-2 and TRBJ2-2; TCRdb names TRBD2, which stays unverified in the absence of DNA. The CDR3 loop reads CASSQRLAGGPGLGELFF.